The clone carrying this TCR beta chain was found a few times. As yet, its antigen is unknown. A universal primer site was incorporated via template switching, and the cDNA contained unique molecular identifiers. TCRdb recomputed calls from the 5' RACE reads with MiXCR, one row per CDR3 protein. The sample yields about 920,000 distinct CDR3 sequences, roughly an eighth seen once. Everyone who donated was a healthy Caucasian. The data originate from a study of identical twins. Study-level findings and limits: Fewer insertions characterized abundant cord blood beta clonotypes, whereas memory repertoires showed none. Possibly, invariant MAIT and iNKT cells partly confounded zero-insertion analyses.

With 5 bases clipped from V and 7 bases from J, the junction kept 18 bases outside the gene matches. CDR3 size: 17 residues. CDR1 and CDR2 (germline): SEHNR, FQNEAQ (reference sequence). In addition, the sample was reused for a study of yellow fever vaccine responses in identical twins.

The sequence was collected from a woman aged 18-29 years in good health. The V call is TRBV7-9, the J call TRBJ1-2; TRBD1 matches 8 bases. Sequenced input: PBMCs. Here the CDR3 reads CASSILVGTGTSIGYTF. CDR3 coding DNA: TGTGCCAGCAGCATCCTAGTCGGGACAGGAACCTCTATTGGCTACACCTTC.